Listed below are T cell receptor beta chains from one sample, sequenced in a study of molecular identifiers for immune sequencing clone quantification. TCRdb passed the PCR reads through MiXCR, listing each CDR3 protein once. The sample shows just under 650,000 distinct CDR3 sequences, about 20% of them seen only once. The sample comprised naive CD8+ T cells from blood, with Jurkat cell RNA spiked in. The receptors derive from a human donor in good health. Some libraries in this study had Jurkat cell RNA spiked in. Both conserved end residues are part of each CDR3. Clone size, where shown, is once, few, many, or a class for clones that have expanded.

v_call: TRBV28
clone_size: many
cdr3_aa: CASKVARGNSETQYF

v_call: TRBV7-9
clone_size: many
cdr3_aa: CASSTPGGLSEKLFF

v_call: TRBV4-1
clone_size: -
cdr3_aa: CASSLRLAEYTGELSF

v_call: TRBV27
clone_size: -
cdr3_aa: CASSLADGRYHEQYF

v_call: TRBV6-2/TRBV6-3
clone_size: -
cdr3_aa: CASSYEGRLSNTGELFF

v_call: TRBV20-1
clone_size: many
cdr3_aa: CSATSRAGELFF

v_call: TRBV7-9
clone_size: many
cdr3_aa: CASSLSPGAFF

v_call: TRBV9
clone_size: many
cdr3_aa: CASSVGTGLTYEQYF

v_call: TRBV12-3/TRBV12-4
clone_size: -
cdr3_aa: CASTPYPTGNYGYTF

v_call: TRBV20-1
clone_size: -
cdr3_aa: CSARDEQFF

v_call: TRBV28
clone_size: many
cdr3_aa: CASSLYSGGVAEAFF

v_call: TRBV30
clone_size: few
cdr3_aa: CVWSRRGSGTEAFF

v_call: TRBV12-3/TRBV12-4
clone_size: many
cdr3_aa: CASSPYERTGEAFF

v_call: TRBV7-9
clone_size: many
cdr3_aa: CASSYRTSGGYQETQYF

v_call: TRBV29-1
clone_size: few
cdr3_aa: CSVPTGKHTEAFF

v_call: TRBV27
clone_size: -
cdr3_aa: CASSRTDTGELFF

v_call: TRBV11-2
clone_size: many
cdr3_aa: CASSLSVQGGTEAFF

v_call: TRBV5-6
clone_size: many
cdr3_aa: CASSHREGLMISEAFF

v_call: TRBV13
clone_size: many
cdr3_aa: CASSRYTSGGYSGANVLTF

v_call: TRBV3-1
clone_size: -
cdr3_aa: CASSRASRDTEAFF

v_call: TRBV7-8
clone_size: many
cdr3_aa: CASSGIPVSDTQYF

v_call: TRBV6-6
clone_size: many
cdr3_aa: CASSYGAAQETQYF

v_call: TRBV4-3
clone_size: many
cdr3_aa: CASSQGAAVTDTQYF

v_call: TRBV20-1
clone_size: many
cdr3_aa: CSADSRDGTGELFF

v_call: TRBV5-1
clone_size: many
cdr3_aa: CASSRDRLTGELFF

v_call: TRBV6-4
clone_size: many
cdr3_aa: CASSAPGTDTQYF

v_call: TRBV11-2
clone_size: -
cdr3_aa: CASSLPTGATKDTGELFF

v_call: TRBV4-3
clone_size: many
cdr3_aa: CASSPVPGGGNTQYF

v_call: TRBV12-5
clone_size: many
cdr3_aa: CASGLTASLSGNTIYF